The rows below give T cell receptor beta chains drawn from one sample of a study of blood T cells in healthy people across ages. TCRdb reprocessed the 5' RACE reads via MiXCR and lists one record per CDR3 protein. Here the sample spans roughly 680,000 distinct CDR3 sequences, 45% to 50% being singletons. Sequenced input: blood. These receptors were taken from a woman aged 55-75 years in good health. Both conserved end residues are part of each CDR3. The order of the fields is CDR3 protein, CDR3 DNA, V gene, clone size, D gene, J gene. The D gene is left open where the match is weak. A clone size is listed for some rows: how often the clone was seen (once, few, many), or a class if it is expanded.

CDR3: CASSPGTGNSGANVLTF; DNA: TGCGCCAGCAGCCCTGGGACAGGGAACTCTGGGGCCAACGTCCTGACTTTC; V: TRBV5-1; size: NA; D: TRBD1; J: TRBJ2-6
CDR3: CASSFGTSGRRNTDTQYF; DNA: TGTGCCAGCAGCTTCGGGACTAGCGGGAGGAGGAACACAGATACGCAGTATTTT; V: TRBV5-4; size: NA; D: TRBD2; J: TRBJ2-3
CDR3: CSPSLWGRQETQYF; DNA: TGCAGCCCATCCCTCTGGGGGAGACAAGAGACCCAGTACTTC; V: TRBV20-1; size: NA; D: NA; J: TRBJ2-5
CDR3: CASSGTSGYNEQFF; DNA: TGTGCCAGCAGCGGGACTAGCGGATACAATGAGCAGTTCTTC; V: TRBV7-2; size: few; D: TRBD2; J: TRBJ2-1
CDR3: CASSLGPTAVGYEQYF; DNA: TGTGCCAGCAGCTTAGGACCGACAGCGGTCGGCTACGAGCAGTACTTC; V: TRBV7-8; size: NA; D: NA; J: TRBJ2-7
CDR3: CASRPLAGLKTQYF; DNA: TGTGCCAGCAGGCCTCTAGCGGGACTTAAGACCCAGTACTTC; V: TRBV12-3/TRBV12-4; size: few; D: TRBD2; J: TRBJ2-5
CDR3: CASRLWSTGELFF; DNA: TGTGCCAGCCGCCTCTGGAGCACCGGGGAGCTGTTTTTT; V: TRBV12-3/TRBV12-4; size: NA; D: NA; J: TRBJ2-2
CDR3: CSARDPGAATYGYTF; DNA: TGCAGTGCTAGAGATCCTGGGGCCGCGACTTATGGCTACACCTTC; V: TRBV20-1; size: few; D: NA; J: TRBJ1-2
CDR3: CASSFPAGGTDTQYF; DNA: TGTGCCAGCAGCTTTCCGGCGGGAGGGACAGATACGCAGTATTTT; V: TRBV7-2; size: NA; D: TRBD2; J: TRBJ2-3
CDR3: CASSYDRPSNGQFF; DNA: TGCGCCAGCAGTTATGACAGGCCCTCCAATGGGCAGTTCTTC; V: TRBV5-1; size: NA; D: NA; J: TRBJ2-1
CDR3: CASSITGQVITDTQYF; DNA: TGTGCCAGTAGTATAACGGGACAGGTAATCACAGATACGCAGTATTTT; V: TRBV19; size: once; D: TRBD1; J: TRBJ2-3
CDR3: CATSTERDRRYTQYF; DNA: TGTGCCACCAGTACAGAAAGGGACCGACGGTATACGCAGTATTTT; V: TRBV15; size: once; D: NA; J: TRBJ2-3
CDR3: CSAYNPGQVGDTQYF; DNA: TGCAGTGCTTACAATCCGGGACAGGTGGGAGATACGCAGTATTTT; V: TRBV20-1; size: many; D: TRBD1; J: TRBJ2-3
CDR3: CASSQAQSSGANVLTF; DNA: TGCGCCAGCAGCCAAGCACAGAGCTCTGGGGCCAACGTCCTGACTTTC; V: TRBV4-1; size: NA; D: NA; J: TRBJ2-6
CDR3: CSARVRDRWNTEAFF; DNA: TGCAGTGCTAGAGTCCGCGACAGGTGGAACACTGAAGCTTTCTTT; V: TRBV20-1; size: few; D: NA; J: TRBJ1-1
CDR3: CASSFLGGTTHNEQFF; DNA: TGTGCCAGCAGCTTTCTTGGCGGGACGACACACAATGAGCAGTTCTTC; V: TRBV7-2; size: NA; D: NA; J: TRBJ2-1
CDR3: CASSQEAGYNEQYF; DNA: TGCGCCAGCAGCCAAGAAGCGGGGTACAACGAGCAGTACTTC; V: TRBV4-3; size: few; D: TRBD2; J: TRBJ2-7
CDR3: CASSRTGQSSVYGYTF; DNA: TGTGCCAGCAGTCGAACGGGACAGAGTAGCGTCTATGGCTACACCTTC; V: TRBV27; size: NA; D: TRBD1; J: TRBJ1-2
CDR3: CASGVAGGSYEQYF; DNA: TGTGCCAGTGGAGTAGCGGGAGGGTCCTACGAGCAGTACTTC; V: TRBV28; size: NA; D: TRBD2; J: TRBJ2-7
CDR3: CASRTGWGETQYF; DNA: TGTGCCAGCAGGACAGGGTGGGGAGAGACCCAGTACTTC; V: TRBV28; size: NA; D: TRBD1; J: TRBJ2-5
CDR3: CAWSAEGTVFSGYTF; DNA: TGTGCCTGGAGTGCTGAAGGGACCGTTTTTTCTGGCTACACCTTC; V: TRBV30; size: once; D: NA; J: TRBJ1-2
CDR3: CASSDRTSGRNEQFF; DNA: TGTGCCAGCAGTGACCGGACTAGCGGGAGAAATGAGCAGTTCTTC; V: TRBV2; size: many; D: TRBD2; J: TRBJ2-1
CDR3: CASSLKRDADTQYF; DNA: TGTGCCAGCAGTTTAAAGCGGGACGCAGATACGCAGTATTTT; V: TRBV27; size: NA; D: TRBD2; J: TRBJ2-3
CDR3: CASRELADTQYF; DNA: TGTGCCAGCAGAGAGCTAGCAGATACGCAGTATTTT; V: TRBV28; size: NA; D: NA; J: TRBJ2-3
CDR3: CASSPRTGNFFYGYTF; DNA: TGTGCCAGCAGCCCTCGGACGGGAAATTTTTTCTATGGCTACACCTTC; V: TRBV5-6; size: NA; D: NA; J: TRBJ1-2
CDR3: CASSQRDPGQGAYTF; DNA: TGTGCCAGCAGCCAACGAGACCCGGGACAAGGAGCCTACACCTTC; V: TRBV3-1; size: few; D: NA; J: TRBJ1-2
CDR3: CASSLGSLAGFEQYF; DNA: TGTGCCAGCAGTTTAGGCAGTCTAGCGGGATTCGAGCAGTACTTC; V: TRBV12-3/TRBV12-4; size: few; D: TRBD2; J: TRBJ2-7
CDR3: CSVEVWDSGRSQATDTQYF; DNA: TGCAGCGTTGAAGTTTGGGATAGCGGGAGGTCCCAAGCCACAGATACGCAGTATTTT; V: TRBV29-1; size: few; D: TRBD2; J: TRBJ2-3
CDR3: CASSYSRVGTAGVNEQFF; DNA: TGTGCCAGCAGTTACTCGAGAGTAGGGACCGCCGGCGTCAATGAGCAGTTCTTC; V: TRBV6-5; size: few; D: NA; J: TRBJ2-1
CDR3: CSARGTAQETQYF; DNA: TGCAGCGCCCGGGGGACAGCCCAAGAGACCCAGTACTTC; V: TRBV29-1; size: few; D: NA; J: TRBJ2-5
CDR3: CAVSRGQGGEETQYF; DNA: TGTGCCGTCTCCAGGGGACAGGGGGGGGAAGAGACCCAGTACTTC; V: TRBV12-3/TRBV12-4; size: NA; D: TRBD1; J: TRBJ2-5
CDR3: CASRLAEGQETQYF; DNA: TGCGCCAGCAGACTAGCGGAGGGACAAGAGACCCAGTACTTC; V: TRBV5-1; size: NA; D: TRBD2; J: TRBJ2-5
CDR3: CASSQNRVETQYF; DNA: TGTGCCAGCAGCCAAAACAGGGTAGAGACCCAGTACTTC; V: TRBV3-1; size: NA; D: NA; J: TRBJ2-5
CDR3: CASRPTGENSPLHF; DNA: TGTGCCAGTCGCCCGACAGGGGAAAATTCACCCCTCCACTTT; V: TRBV7-3; size: many; D: TRBD1; J: TRBJ1-6
CDR3: CASSPTGISYEQYF; DNA: TGTGCCAGCAGCCCGACAGGGATCTCCTACGAGCAGTACTTC; V: TRBV12-3/TRBV12-4; size: NA; D: TRBD1; J: TRBJ2-7
CDR3: CASSEFGRANYGYTF; DNA: TGTGCCAGCAGTGAATTCGGTCGAGCTAACTATGGCTACACCTTC; V: TRBV25-1; size: NA; D: NA; J: TRBJ1-2
CDR3: CASSRSGTKYEQYF; DNA: TGTGCCAGCAGTCGTAGCGGGACTAAATACGAGCAGTACTTC; V: TRBV4-2; size: NA; D: TRBD2; J: TRBJ2-7
CDR3: CASSLVVGEAYNEQFF; DNA: TGTGCCAGCAGCTTAGTTGTGGGAGAAGCCTACAATGAGCAGTTCTTC; V: TRBV7-9; size: NA; D: NA; J: TRBJ2-1
CDR3: CASSQDQDNEQYF; DNA: TGCGCCAGCAGCCAAGATCAGGACAATGAGCAGTACTTC; V: TRBV4-3; size: few; D: NA; J: TRBJ2-7
CDR3: CASSLLLAGVYNEQFF; DNA: TGTGCCAGCAGTCTCTTACTAGCGGGAGTCTACAATGAGCAGTTCTTC; V: TRBV27; size: NA; D: TRBD2; J: TRBJ2-1
CDR3: CSGGTGVTDTQYF; DNA: TGCAGCGGGGGGACAGGAGTCACAGATACGCAGTATTTT; V: TRBV29-1; size: NA; D: TRBD1; J: TRBJ2-3
CDR3: CSADDWSETQYF; DNA: TGCAGTGCTGACGACTGGTCGGAGACCCAGTACTTC; V: TRBV20-1; size: few; D: NA; J: TRBJ2-5
CDR3: CASSPLATVYGYTF; DNA: TGTGCCAGCAGCCCCCTCGCGACCGTATATGGCTACACCTTC; V: TRBV7-2; size: NA; D: NA; J: TRBJ1-2
CDR3: CASSLAAGVGNEQFF; DNA: TGTGCCAGCAGTTTAGCAGCGGGAGTGGGGAATGAGCAGTTCTTC; V: TRBV12-3/TRBV12-4; size: NA; D: TRBD2; J: TRBJ2-1
CDR3: CASSLLAVRDEQYF; DNA: TGTGCCAGCAGTCTACTAGCGGTACGTGACGAGCAGTACTTC; V: TRBV7-9; size: few; D: TRBD2; J: TRBJ2-7
CDR3: CASSAGPGAFYGGYTF; DNA: TGTGCCAGCAGTGCAGGGCCGGGGGCCTTCTACGGTGGCTACACCTTC; V: TRBV6-1; size: NA; D: NA; J: TRBJ1-2
CDR3: CASSTSGDEQFF; DNA: TGTGCCAGCAGTACCTCCGGGGATGAGCAGTTCTTC; V: TRBV27; size: NA; D: NA; J: TRBJ2-1
CDR3: CSVGGAVSSYNEQFF; DNA: TGCAGCGTTGGTGGGGCTGTCAGCTCCTACAATGAGCAGTTCTTC; V: TRBV29-1; size: many; D: NA; J: TRBJ2-1
CDR3: CAWASGTGIYNEQFF; DNA: TGTGCCTGGGCAAGCGGGACCGGAATTTACAATGAGCAGTTCTTC; V: TRBV30; size: NA; D: TRBD2; J: TRBJ2-1
CDR3: CASSARPDQPQHF; DNA: TGTGCCAGCAGCGCCCGTCCTGATCAGCCCCAGCATTTT; V: TRBV7-3; size: NA; D: NA; J: TRBJ1-5
CDR3: CAISGTGANSPLHF; DNA: TGTGCCATCAGTGGGACAGGGGCTAATTCACCCCTCCACTTT; V: TRBV10-3; size: NA; D: TRBD1; J: TRBJ1-6
CDR3: CASSFTSGRSGNEQYF; DNA: TGCGCCAGCAGCTTTACTAGCGGGAGATCAGGCAATGAGCAGTACTTC; V: TRBV5-1; size: NA; D: TRBD2; J: TRBJ2-5
CDR3: CASSYSRQTQETQYF; DNA: TGTGCCAGCAGTTACTCCCGACAGACCCAAGAGACCCAGTACTTC; V: TRBV6-5; size: few; D: NA; J: TRBJ2-5
CDR3: CSASGILSSYNEQFF; DNA: TGCAGTGCTAGCGGGATCTTAAGCTCCTACAATGAGCAGTTCTTC; V: TRBV20-1; size: NA; D: NA; J: TRBJ2-1
CDR3: CASSSRLTNQPQHF; DNA: TGTGCCAGCAGTAGCAGGTTGACCAATCAGCCCCAGCATTTT; V: TRBV6-2/TRBV6-3; size: NA; D: NA; J: TRBJ1-5
CDR3: CASRQAADTQYF; DNA: TGCGCCAGCAGACAAGCAGCAGATACGCAGTATTTT; V: TRBV2; size: NA; D: NA; J: TRBJ2-3
CDR3: CSARGLAGDASGNEQFF; DNA: TGCAGCGCCCGGGGACTAGCGGGAGACGCGAGTGGCAATGAGCAGTTCTTC; V: TRBV29-1; size: many; D: TRBD2; J: TRBJ2-1
CDR3: CSASSGGAQETQYF; DNA: TGCAGTGCTAGCTCGGGAGGCGCTCAAGAGACCCAGTACTTC; V: TRBV20-1; size: few; D: TRBD2; J: TRBJ2-5